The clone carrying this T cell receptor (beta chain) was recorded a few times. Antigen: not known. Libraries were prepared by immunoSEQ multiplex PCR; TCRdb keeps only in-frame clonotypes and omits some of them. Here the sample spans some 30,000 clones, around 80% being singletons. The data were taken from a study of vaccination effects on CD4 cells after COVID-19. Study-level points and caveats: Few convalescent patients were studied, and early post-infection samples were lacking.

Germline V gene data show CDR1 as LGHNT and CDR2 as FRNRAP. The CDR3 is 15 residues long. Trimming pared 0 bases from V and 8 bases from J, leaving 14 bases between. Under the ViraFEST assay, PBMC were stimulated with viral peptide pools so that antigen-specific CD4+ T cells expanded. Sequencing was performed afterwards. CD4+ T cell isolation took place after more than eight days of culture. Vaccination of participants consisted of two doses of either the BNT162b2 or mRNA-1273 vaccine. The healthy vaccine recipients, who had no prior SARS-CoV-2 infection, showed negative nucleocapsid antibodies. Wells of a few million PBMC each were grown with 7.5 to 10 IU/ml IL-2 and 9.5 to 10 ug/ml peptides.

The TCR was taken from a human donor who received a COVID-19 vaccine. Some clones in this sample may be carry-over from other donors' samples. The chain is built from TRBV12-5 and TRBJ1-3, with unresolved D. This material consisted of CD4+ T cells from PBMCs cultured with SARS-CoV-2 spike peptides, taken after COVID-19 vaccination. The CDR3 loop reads CASGLVVRTSDTIYF. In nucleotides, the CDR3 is TGTGCTAGTGGTTTGGTAGTACGGACCTCAGACACCATATATTTT.